Each of the 20 T cell receptor beta chains below was sequenced from the same sample in a study of shared clonotypes between healthy human individuals. TCRdb's table, derived via immunoSEQ multiplex PCR, lists solely in-frame clones and lacks some. Altogether over 400,000 clones are present, more than 95% being singletons, with the ten largest covering under 0.065%. Sequencing input: naive CD4+ T cells sorted from blood. Noted subset: CD45RA+ positively selected. The receptors come from a woman under 40 in good health.

V is TRBV7-8 and J is TRBJ2-5; D gene ambiguous. This CDR3 has 12 amino acids. Germline CDR1 and CDR2: SGHVS and FQNEAQ. V was pared by 5 bases and J by 5 bases, with 9 bases between. The DNA of the CDR3 is TGTGCCAGCAGCAAAGGTGGGGAGACCCAGTACTTC. It codes for CASSKGGETQYF.

The rearrangement links TRBV19 to TRBJ2-5; the D gene is possibly TRBD1 (6 bases). This CDR3 region has 14 residues. Germline V gene sequence: CDR1 LNHDA, CDR2 SQIVND (reference sequence). V was clipped by 9 bases and J by 5 bases, with 19 bases between them. The DNA for the CDR3 is TGTGCCAGCGCCAGGGGACACCAAGGCGAGACCCAGTACTTC. It specifies CASARGHQGETQYF. The full variable domain, with the rest looked up from reference TRBV19 and TRBJ2-5, is DGGITQSPKYLFRKEGQNVTLSCEQNLNHDAMYWYRQDPGQGLRLIYYSQIVNDFQKGDIAEGYSVSREKKESFPLTVTSAQKNPTAFYLCASARGHQGETQYFGPGTRLLVL.

The chain combines TRBV5-1 with TRBJ2-7; the match to TRBD1 covers 9 bases. This CDR3 contains 14 residues. CDR1 is SGHRS, CDR2 YFSETQ, per germline. V dropped 8 bases and J dropped 2; count of bases not matched to a gene: 8. CDR3 in amino acids: CASGTGFSTYEQYF. The CDR3 DNA is TGCGCCAGTGGGACAGGGTTTAGCACCTACGAGCAGTACTTC.

The rearrangement joins TRBV2 to TRBJ1-1, with a weak D call TRBD1 (6 bases). CDR3 size: 14 residues. Trimming removed 9 bases from V and 9 bases from J, with 23 bases in between. The germline CDR1 and CDR2 sequences are SNHLY and FYNNEI. Written as DNA, the CDR3 is TGTGCCAGTAAATCGGACAGCGGATTCGGTCAAGCTTTCTTT. Its protein is CASKSDSGFGQAFF. The variable domain in full, with the rest retrieved from reference TRBV2 and TRBJ1-1, is EPEVTQTPSHQVTQMGQEVILRCVPISNHLYFYWYRQILGQKVEFLVSFYNNEISEKSEIFDDQFSVERPDGSNFTLKIRSTKLEDSAMYFCASKSDSGFGQAFFGQGTRLTVV.

The chain joins TRBV19 to TRBJ2-1, with 10 bases fitting TRBD2. CDR3 size: 15 residues. The J segment lost 4 bases and the V segment lost 4 bases, leaving 4 bases of the junction unmatched. The V gene's germline CDR1 is LNHDA and CDR2 SQIVND (reference sequence). Here the CDR3 DNA reads TGTGCCAGTAGTACGACTAGCGGGCTATACAATGAGCAGTTCTTC. Translated: CASSTTSGLYNEQFF.

The chain carries TRBV14 and TRBJ2-7, with 8 bases aligning to TRBD2. Trimming took 1 base from V and 3 from J; bases not matched to a gene: 8. Germline assignment: CDR1 SGHDN and CDR2 FVKESK. The CDR3 spans 16 residues. This CDR3 is CASSQAPGLGVYEQYF. For the CDR3, the DNA is TGTGCCAGCAGCCAAGCACCGGGACTAGGGGTCTACGAGCAGTACTTC.

The chain couples TRBV30 to TRBJ1-4; possible D gene TRBD1, 5 bases. Germline V CDR1 and CDR2: GTSNPN, SVGIG (reference sequence). CDR3 length equals 17 residues. Trimming pared 5 bases from V and 0 bases from J, leaving 19 bases between. This chain's CDR3 is CAWCPPGPLATNEKLFF. In nucleotides, the CDR3 is TGTGCCTGGTGTCCCCCGGGGCCGCTAGCAACTAATGAAAAACTGTTTTTT.

The V gene is TRBV7-6, the J gene TRBJ2-1, with D tentatively TRBD1 or TRBD2 (5 bases each). The CDR3 extends over 16 amino acids. V lost 6 bases, J lost 7 bases, and 22 bases lay in between. Germline values: CDR1 SGHVS, CDR2 FNYEAQ. The CDR3 DNA is TGTGCCAGCAGTTCCTTCGCGGGCCGGTGGGGGAATGAGCAGTTCTTC. Its protein is CASSSFAGRWGNEQFF.

The chain links TRBV11-2 to TRBJ1-5; D possibly corresponds to TRBD1 (5 bases). This CDR3 region has 16 residues. Germline V gene data show CDR1 as SGHAT and CDR2 as FQNNGV. V was shortened by 4 bases and J by 2 bases, with 15 bases between the two germline ends. The CDR3 loop is CASSSGTPRGNQPQHF. CDR3 in DNA: TGTGCCAGCAGCTCCGGGACCCCTCGAGGCAATCAGCCCCAGCATTTT.

V is TRBV11-3 and J is TRBJ2-2; the D call may be TRBD1 or TRBD2 (6 bases each). The V gene's germline CDR1 is SGHNT and CDR2 YENEEA. The CDR3 is made up of 17 amino acids. The V and J ends lost 0 bases and 4 bases respectively, with 15 bases between them. CDR3 protein: CASSLDIGGPITGELFF. The DNA of the CDR3 is TGTGCCAGCAGCTTAGATATTGGGGGGCCGATCACCGGGGAGCTGTTTTTT. The full variable domain, completed using reference TRBV11-3 and TRBJ2-2, is EAGVVQSPRYKIIEKKQPVAFWCNPISGHNTLYWYLQNLGQGPELLIRYENEEAVDDSQLPKDRFSAERLKGVDSTLKIQPAELGDSAVYLCASSLDIGGPITGELFFGEGSRLTVL.

The rearrangement links TRBV6-5 to TRBJ2-7; 7 bases agree with TRBD1. The V and J ends lost 4 bases and 0 bases, in that order; junction bases with no gene match: 6. The CDR3 runs 15 residues. In germline, CDR1 is MNHEY, CDR2 SVGAGI. CDR3 in DNA: TGTGCCAGCAGTTCCCCGGGGACAGCCTCCTACGAGCAGTACTTC. Amino acid sequence: CASSSPGTASYEQYF.

The V and J genes are TRBV19 and TRBJ2-3; 8 bases align to TRBD2. Trimming removed 4 bases from V and 3 bases from J; junction bases left unmatched: 6. The CDR3 is 15 residues long. Germline assignment: CDR1 LNHDA and CDR2 SQIVND (reference sequence). CDR3 DNA: TGTGCCAGTAGTAGGGCTAGCGGGTTAACAGATACGCAGTATTTT. Its translation: CASSRASGLTDTQYF.

V is TRBV28 and J is TRBJ2-5, with 7 bases identical to TRBD2. The CDR3 covers 15 residues. V shed 5 bases, J shed 2 bases, and the junction held 8 bases outside the gene matches. Germline V gene data show CDR1 as MDHEN and CDR2 as SYDVKM. For the CDR3, the DNA is TGTGCCAGCAGTCCCGGTGGAGCGGGGCAAGAGACCCAGTACTTC. Residues: CASSPGGAGQETQYF.

The chain has TRBV28 and TRBJ2-7; 8 positions agree with TRBD2. V lost 10 bases and J lost 6; bases outside the gene matches: 8. Germline CDR1 and CDR2: MDHEN and SYDVKM. The CDR3 sequence is 12 residues long. The CDR3 region is CATLAGGFEQYF. The CDR3 nucleotides are TGTGCCACCCTAGCGGGCGGTTTCGAGCAGTACTTC. The whole variable domain, remainder taken from reference TRBV28 and TRBJ2-7, is DVKVTQSSRYLVKRTGEKVFLECVQDMDHENMFWYRQDPGLGLRLIYFSYDVKMKEKGDIPEGYSVSREKKERFSLILESASTNQTSMYLCATLAGGFEQYFGPGTRLTVT.

CDR3 sequence: CASRMTGGPDTQYF. CDR3 DNA: TGTGCCAGCAGGATGACGGGAGGGCCAGATACGCAGTATTTT. The rearrangement links TRBV6-5 to TRBJ2-3; 8 nucleotides align to TRBD2. Looked up from germline, CDR1 is MNHEY and CDR2 is SVGAGI. After removal of 6 bases from V and 4 bases from J, the junction contained 6 bases not matched to a gene. The CDR3 extends over 14 amino acids.

The rearrangement uses TRBV6-5 and TRBJ2-7; 10 bases align to TRBD2. This CDR3 region has 16 residues. The germline V gene encodes CDR1 MNHEY and CDR2 SVGAGI. V shed 2 bases, J shed 3 bases, and the junction held 7 bases outside the gene matches. CDR3 nucleotides: TGTGCCAGCAGTTACGCATCACTAGCGGGAAACTACGAGCAGTACTTC. Translation: CASSYASLAGNYEQYF.

The chain links TRBV29-1 to TRBJ1-2, with a tentative D call TRBD1 (5 bases). V was cut by 7 bases and J by 8 bases, with 14 bases left in between. Germline-derived CDR1 and CDR2 are SQVTM and ANQGSEA. This CDR3 region has 11 residues. The CDR3 coding sequence is TGCAGCGCCCGGCAGGGAGTAGGCTACACCTTC. It codes for CSARQGVGYTF. Looking up the rest from reference TRBV29-1 and TRBJ1-2 gives the full variable domain: SAVISQKPSRDICQRGTSLTIQCQVDSQVTMMFWYRQQPGQSLTLIATANQGSEATYESGFVIDKFPISRPNLTFSTLTVSNMSPEDSSIYLCSARQGVGYTFGSGTRLTVV.

This chain connects TRBV28 to TRBJ2-5; the match to TRBD1 covers 10 bases. Germline values: CDR1 MDHEN, CDR2 SYDVKM. Losses at the gene ends were 6 bases for V and 5 bases for J; bases not matched to a gene: 9. There are 15 residues in the CDR3. The CDR3 loop is CASRGRQGAWETQYF. The CDR3 region has the DNA TGTGCCAGCAGAGGTCGACAGGGGGCATGGGAGACCCAGTACTTC. Based on the CDR3 plus reference TRBV28 and TRBJ2-5, the full variable domain is DVKVTQSSRYLVKRTGEKVFLECVQDMDHENMFWYRQDPGLGLRLIYFSYDVKMKEKGDIPEGYSVSREKKERFSLILESASTNQTSMYLCASRGRQGAWETQYFGPGTRLLVL.

J is TRBJ2-7 and V is TRBV19; D is uncertain. CDR3 length: 14 residues. Trimming removed 7 bases from V and 7 bases from J, with 20 bases in between. Looked up from germline, CDR1 is LNHDA and CDR2 is SQIVND (reference sequence). In DNA, the CDR3 is TGTGCCAGTATGGTAGGTCCCCACTCGTGGGAGCAGTACTTC. Encoded protein: CASMVGPHSWEQYF.

Concerning this clone itself: Within the sample, other DNA sequences also encode this same CDR3. This sequence joins TRBV18 and TRBJ1-3; possible D gene TRBD1, 5 bases. The CDR3 covers 15 residues. Trimming cost V 2 bases and J 0 bases, with 8 bases left between them. The germline gives CDR1 KGHSH, CDR2 LQKENI. The CDR3 DNA is TGTGCCAGCTCACCAGACAGTTTCTCTGGAAACACCATATATTTT. Its protein product is CASSPDSFSGNTIYF.